This TCR beta chain was profiled in a study of PD-1 blockade in classical Hodgkin lymphoma (TCRdb year 2020). Study-level background: Nivolumab dosing was 3 mg/kg intravenously every 2 weeks, continuing until either disease progression or unacceptable toxicity. To define a peripheral blood immune signature of response to PD-1 blockade in classical Hodgkin lymphoma, the study combined TCR beta sequencing with CyTOF.

The Qiagen DNeasy kit was used to extract genomic DNA from unsorted PBMCs and from the negatively selected CD4+ and CD8+ fractions. Amplification of TCR beta CDR3 regions was done by immunoSEQ multiplex PCR with primers that anneal to V and J segments. A synthetic immune receptor repertoire was used to minimize amplification bias, and remaining bias was computationally removed after sequencing. The authors processed their data as follows. Custom Python scripts were used to quantify repertoire diversity as the Shannon entropy index. Unsorted, CD4+ and CD8+ repertoires were examined separately, except in combined analyses, for which CD4+ and CD8+ sequences were merged in silico. Clonal expansion was defined as a frequency increase of at least 2-fold after treatment compared with C1D1, and clones undetected at baseline were assigned a pseudocount of 0.5. Clones with 0 or 1 copy at C1D1 were defined as singleton clones, while clones with 2 or more copies were defined as non-singleton clones. Clones expanded in unsorted samples were assigned a CD4+, CD8+ or unknown annotation through matching of protein sequences in sorted samples from the same patient. Wilcoxon tests on paired samples were used to test diversity changes from C1D1 to C4D1. TCRdb holds this immuneACCESS table with in-frame rearrangements only. Some clones are missing; in checked studies, unresolved V genes explain under half, and the rest has no known cause. V and J calls and clone size are copied from that table; D and trimming were computed from the DNA. The sample table lists tens of thousands of clones, 88% of them with a count of one. The ten biggest clones cover roughly an eighth of the sample.

Points the paper makes about the study in general: CD4+ but not CD8+ TCR diversity rose significantly by C4D1 (p=0.0027 vs p=0.16), most apparent in complete responders (p=0.02). Newly diagnosed patients were reported to have lower baseline TCR diversity than healthy donors, and relapsed/refractory patients were reported to have lower baseline TCR diversity still. Lower diversity was observed in patients in whom nivolumab was started less than 1 year after ASCT, and these patients were excluded from later analyses so that confounding by immune reconstitution would be avoided. The study was limited to a single clinical trial cohort, and causes of repertoire differences, possibly disease activity or prior therapy, remained undefined. Among trial patients, those achieving complete response had baseline diversity similar to that of newly diagnosed patients, while diversity was significantly lower in partial responders and progressors.

In the paper's terms, the time point label means: cycle 1 day 1 (C1D1), immediately before nivolumab initiation. All trial patients had relapsed after autologous stem cell transplantation, with cohorts A, B and C differing in prior brentuximab vedotin exposure. The trial cohort was composed of around 60 patients with relapsed/refractory classical Hodgkin lymphoma, for whom complete response, partial response or progressive disease was recorded as best overall response. In the multi-cohort phase II CheckMate 205 trial, trial patients received single-agent nivolumab. An independent review committee assessed best overall response using the 2007 International Working Group response criteria. Trial PBMCs were collected immediately before nivolumab initiation (C1D1) and during therapy at cycle 2 day 1 and cycle 4 day 1. Peripheral blood was collected in 8 mL Vacutainer Cell Preparation Tubes, from which PBMCs were isolated by centrifugation and then cryopreserved.

The germline V gene specifies LGHNA as CDR1 and YSLEER as CDR2. Including cysteine and phenylalanine, the CDR3 has 15 amino acids. Just the 45-base CDR3 DNA is kept, in frame starting at base 1. Ends trimmed: V by 3 bases, J by 6 bases; bases unmatched to a gene: 7. This clone was counted a few times. Its antigen is not yet known. Base qualities are not recorded, but no much larger clone differs from it by a single base. The sequence is built from TRBV4-3 and TRBJ2-3, and 9 junctional nucleotides match TRBD2. The sequence derives from a human donor with classical Hodgkin lymphoma. Specimen: peripheral blood mononuclear cells (PBMCs), collected at baseline. CDR3 reads: CASSQASGATDTQYF. The DNA sequence reads TGCGCCAGCAGCCAGGCTAGCGGGGCGACGGATACGCAGTATTTT.